A single sample gave rise to the 27 T cell receptor beta chains below, sequenced in a study of cytomegalovirus exposure and HLA in healthy donors. This PCR relied on a set of 60 Vbeta primers and 13 Jbeta primers. Sequencing used immunoSEQ multiplex PCR; TCRdb keeps in-frame clones, though not all of them. The data contain some 100,000 clones, about 67% of them singletons. The specimen sequenced was PBMCs. Source of these receptors: a woman under 30 in good health and CMV-seropositive.

The chain couples TRBV19 to TRBJ2-2; 9 bases match TRBD1. CDR1 and CDR2 from the germline V gene are LNHDA and SQIVND (reference sequence). The CDR3 is 16 amino acids. Germline trimming cut 5 bases from V and 4 bases from J; bases unmatched to any gene: 8. In nucleotides, the CDR3 is TGTGCCAGTAGTGTGCGGACAGGGGTCGGCACCGGGGAGCTGTTTTTT. It translates to CASSVRTGVGTGELFF.

The chain carries TRBV4-3 and TRBJ1-1; D uncertain. V gave up 1 base and J gave up 5 bases, with 8 bases separating them. Germline-derived CDR1 and CDR2 are LGHNA and YSLEER. The CDR3 loop spans 13 amino acids. The DNA for the CDR3 is TGCGCCAGCAGCCAAGTGGGGAGGACTGAAGCTTTCTTT. Translation gives CASSQVGRTEAFF.

The chain couples TRBV7-3 to TRBJ2-1, with TRBD1 as a possible D gene (5 bases). Germline CDR1 is SGHTA and CDR2 is FQGTGA. This CDR3 has 13 amino acids. V lost 4 bases to trimming and J lost 9 bases, with 13 bases between them. In DNA form, the CDR3 reads TGTGCCAGCAGCTCCCAACCAGGGTCTGAGCAGTTCTTC. Protein sequence: CASSSQPGSEQFF.

This clone was seen a few times. The V and J genes are TRBV5-1 and TRBJ1-3; unclear D gene. V was trimmed by 2 bases and J by 5 bases, leaving 17 bases between them. The CDR3 length is 16 residues. Germline V gene lookup returns CDR1 SGHRS and CDR2 YFSETQ. The CDR3 DNA reads as TGCGCCAGCAGCTTACACCCGCCTGGGAGTAGAAACACCATATATTTT. It encodes CASSLHPPGSRNTIYF.

This clone was seen a few times. The chain couples TRBV5-4 to TRBJ2-7, with 9 bases aligning to TRBD1. With V trimmed by 4 bases and J by 4 bases, 12 bases remained unmatched. The CDR3 is 16 amino acids. Germline CDR1 SGHNT, CDR2 YYREEE (reference sequence). The CDR3 coding sequence is TGTGCCAGCAGCACAGGACAGGGGTTGGGGGTTTACGAGCAGTACTTC. Translation gives CASSTGQGLGVYEQYF.

The CDR3 sequence is CSATTSFDEQFF. The CDR3 DNA is TGCAGCGCCACGACTAGTTTCGATGAGCAGTTCTTC. The chain is built from TRBV29-1 and TRBJ2-1, with D perhaps matching TRBD2 (6 bases). CDR3 size: 12 residues. Germline V CDR1 and CDR2: SQVTM, ANQGSEA. Trimming stripped 7 bases from V and 8 bases from J, with 15 bases between.

The V gene is TRBV7-9, the J gene TRBJ1-3; 7 bases align to TRBD1. From germline, CDR1 is SEHNR and CDR2 FQNEAQ (reference sequence). Unmatched junction bases numbered 4, after V lost 5 bases and J lost 3 bases. This CDR3 is built from 14 residues. The CDR3 DNA sequence: TGTGCCAGCAGCCGTGGGACAGATGGAAACACCATATATTTT. Its protein is CASSRGTDGNTIYF.

This chain uses TRBV9 with TRBJ1-2, with D tentatively TRBD1 (5 bases). Trimming cost V 5 bases and J 2 bases, with 22 bases left between them. Germline values: CDR1 SGDLS, CDR2 YYNGEE. The CDR3 sequence is 17 residues long. This chain's CDR3 is CASSRTGSLQGNYGYTF. CDR3 sequence (DNA): TGTGCCAGCAGTCGCACCGGGTCTCTTCAGGGAAACTATGGCTACACCTTC.

This clone was recorded once. The chain links TRBV4-3 to TRBJ2-3, with TRBD2 matching over 9 bases. There are 16 residues in the CDR3. Trimming took 5 bases from V and 0 from J; bases not matched to a gene: 6. Germline CDR1 LGHNA, CDR2 YSLEER. The CDR3 nucleotides are TGCGCCAGCAGCGCGACTAGCGGAGCTAGCACAGATACGCAGTATTTT. Protein: CASSATSGASTDTQYF.

This chain joins TRBV7-9 and TRBJ1-5, with TRBD1 matching over 7 bases. Per the germline V gene, CDR1 is SEHNR and CDR2 is FQNEAQ (reference sequence). J gave up 7 bases and V 5 bases, and 5 bases lay outside the gene matches. The CDR3 runs 13 residues. The CDR3 region is CASSLDRVQPQHF. In DNA form, the CDR3 reads TGTGCCAGCAGCCTAGACAGGGTACAGCCCCAGCATTTT.

The chain links TRBV29-1 to TRBJ1-1, with D uncertain. With 7 bases removed from V and 6 bases from J, the gap between germline ends came to 12 bases. This CDR3 region has 11 residues. CDR1 is SQVTM, CDR2 ANQGSEA, per germline. The CDR3 bases are TGCAGCGCCGGGATGGGTTCTGAAGCTTTCTTT. Protein product: CSAGMGSEAFF.

CDR3 sequence reads: CASSLGQGRGPYEQYF. CDR3 in DNA: TGTGCCAGCAGCTTAGGACAGGGTAGGGGCCCCTACGAGCAGTACTTC. The V and J genes are TRBV7-2 and TRBJ2-7; 7 bases align to TRBD1. Germline V gives CDR1 SGHTA, CDR2 FQGNSA. The CDR3 extends over 16 amino acids. J gave up 2 bases and V 1 base, and 8 bases lay outside the gene matches.

The chain combines TRBV11-2 with TRBJ2-1; D unresolved. The V gene lost 1 base and the J gene lost 3 bases, with 13 bases spanning the gap. The CDR3 covers 16 residues. Germline CDR1 reads SGHAT; CDR2 reads FQNNGV. Here the CDR3 reads CASSLVDSPFYNEQFF. Here the CDR3 DNA reads TGTGCCAGCAGCTTAGTAGACTCTCCCTTCTACAATGAGCAGTTCTTC.

V and J are TRBV9 and TRBJ2-1; 9 nucleotides line up with TRBD2. CDR1 and CDR2 from the germline V gene are SGDLS and YYNGEE. This CDR3 is 15 amino acids long. V was clipped by 0 bases and J by 5 bases; unmatched bases: 3. The CDR3 sequence is CASSVGTSDNNEQFF. The CDR3 nucleotides read TGTGCCAGCAGCGTAGGGACTAGCGATAACAATGAGCAGTTCTTC.

J is TRBJ1-2 and V is TRBV30, with D tentatively TRBD1 (6 bases). Germline assignment: CDR1 GTSNPN and CDR2 SVGIG (reference sequence). Trimming took 8 bases from V and 6 from J, leaving 13 bases between them. CDR3 size: 11 residues. CDR3 bases: TGTGCCAGGGGACACTTTAATGGCTACACCTTC. This translates into CARGHFNGYTF.

This clone is a singleton in its sample. CDR3: CASSLAQQGSNTGELFF. In DNA form, the CDR3 reads TGTGCCAGCAGCTTAGCACAACAGGGGTCGAACACCGGGGAGCTGTTTTTT. V usage is TRBV7-6 and J usage is TRBJ2-2, with 7 bases matching TRBD1. Germline trimming cut 0 bases from V and 0 bases from J; bases unmatched to any gene: 4. The CDR3 is 17 residues long. From germline, CDR1 is SGHVS and CDR2 FNYEAQ.

A few counts support this clone. The chain is built from TRBV5-8 and TRBJ1-2; possible D gene TRBD1, 5 bases. Germline CDR1 SGHTS, CDR2 YDEGEE. The CDR3 contains 16 residues. Trimming removed 4 bases at V and 6 bases at J, with 22 bases between. The CDR3 region has the DNA TGTGCCAGCAGCCAAGATGAGGAGGTGGGGGGTGATGGCTACACCTTC. Protein sequence: CASSQDEEVGGDGYTF. The full variable domain, rest sourced from reference TRBV5-8 and TRBJ1-2, is EAGVTQSPTHLIKTRGQQATLRCSPISGHTSVYWYQQALGLGLQFLLWYDEGEERNRGNFPPRFSGRQFPNYSSELNVNALELEDSALYLCASSQDEEVGGDGYTFGSGTRLTVV.

J is TRBJ2-7 and V is TRBV11-1, with D tentatively TRBD2 (5 bases). The CDR3 loop spans 16 amino acids. CDR1 SGHAT and CDR2 FQDESV come from the germline V gene (reference sequence). V was clipped by 3 bases and J by 4 bases, with 19 bases between them. The DNA for the CDR3 is TGTGCCAGCAGCTTGGCGTGGCAGGTGGGAGAATACGAGCAGTACTTC. Encoded protein: CASSLAWQVGEYEQYF. Using reference TRBV11-1 and TRBJ2-7 for the parts outside the CDR3, the full variable domain is EAEVAQSPRYKITEKSQAVAFWCDPISGHATLYWYRQILGQGPELLVQFQDESVVDDSQLPKDRFSAERLKGVDSTLKIQPAELGDSAMYLCASSLAWQVGEYEQYFGPGTRLTVT.

The CDR3 reads CASSLEGGTSGGAPTDTQYF. CDR3 DNA sequence: TGTGCCAGCAGCCTCGAGGGCGGGACTAGCGGGGGGGCCCCCACAGATACGCAGTATTTT. The chain employs TRBV4-2 and TRBJ2-3, with 16 nucleotides matching TRBD2. Trimming took 4 bases from V and 2 from J; bases not matched to a gene: 12. Per germline, CDR1 LGHNA and CDR2 YNFKEQ. CDR3 size: 20 residues.

This chain connects TRBV5-1 to TRBJ1-2; 8 nucleotides match TRBD1. Trimming removed 5 bases from V and 3 bases from J; junction bases left unmatched: 15. The length of the CDR3 is 17 residues. Germline V gene lookup returns CDR1 SGHRS and CDR2 YFSETQ. CDR3 coding DNA: TGCGCCAGCAGTTCGACAGGGGCGGTAGGACATTACTATGGCTACACCTTC. It translates to CASSSTGAVGHYYGYTF.

The chain recombines TRBV6-4 with TRBJ2-7, with D tentatively TRBD2 (6 bases). V was shortened by 6 bases and J by 6 bases, with 15 bases between the two germline ends. This CDR3 contains 13 residues. The germline V gene encodes CDR1 MRHNA and CDR2 SNTAGT. CDR3 residues: CASSNEASAEQYF. DNA of the CDR3: TGTGCCAGCAGCAACGAGGCTAGCGCCGAGCAGTACTTC.

The table lists this clone with a count of one. The chain carries TRBV18 and TRBJ1-2, with D unclear. V dropped 2 bases and J dropped 4 bases, with 11 bases sitting between them. The CDR3 covers 14 residues. Germline V gene sequence: CDR1 KGHSH, CDR2 LQKENI. CDR3 in amino acids: CASSPFIDSYGYTF. CDR3 sequence (DNA): TGTGCCAGCTCACCATTCATAGATTCCTATGGCTACACCTTC.

The table lists this clone with a few counts. The rearrangement joins TRBV5-4 to TRBJ2-1, with D unclear. Trimming removed 0 bases at V and 7 bases at J, with 8 bases between. The CDR3 spans 13 residues. Per germline, CDR1 SGHNT and CDR2 YYREEE (reference sequence). CDR3 in DNA: TGTGCCAGCAGCTTGGACTACGGGAATGAGCAGTTCTTC. This translates into CASSLDYGNEQFF. The full variable domain, completed using reference TRBV5-4 and TRBJ2-1, is ETGVTQSPTHLIKTRGQQVTLRCSSQSGHNTVSWYQQALGQGPQFIFQYYREEENGRGNFPPRFSGLQFPNYSSELNVNALELDDSALYLCASSLDYGNEQFFGPGTRLTVL.

V and J are TRBV7-2 and TRBJ2-7; D may be TRBD2 (6 bases). The V and J ends lost 5 bases and 0 bases respectively, with 11 bases between them. The CDR3 contains 14 residues. Germline lookup yields CDR1 SGHTA and CDR2 FQGNSA. The CDR3 DNA sequence: TGTGCCAGCAGCGCGGGACTGAGCTCCTACGAGCAGTACTTC. Translated, it gives CASSAGLSSYEQYF.

The J gene is TRBJ2-3, the V gene TRBV6-5; D remains ambiguous. From germline, CDR1 is MNHEY and CDR2 SVGAGI. The V end lost 5 bases, the J end lost 1 base, and 10 bases lay between the germline ends. The CDR3 length is 14 residues. CDR3 in DNA: TGTGCCAGCAGTGAACGGGTTCGCACAGATACGCAGTATTTT. Translated, it gives CASSERVRTDTQYF.

On this clone itself: Because it lacks the conserved phenylalanine or tryptophan at the end, this CDR3 is likely a read error. V gene TRBV4-3 combines with J gene TRBJ1-4; D not certain. There are 15 residues in the CDR3. Trimming left V 4 bases short and J 4 bases short, with 13 bases between. Per the germline V gene, CDR1 is LGHNA and CDR2 is YSLEER. The CDR3 DNA sequence: TGCGCCAGCAGCCTCGGACTGCAACATAATGAAAAACTGTTTCTT. It translates to CASSLGLQHNEKLFL.

This clone was found a few times. The genes are TRBV4-1 and TRBJ1-6; 9 bases are a match to TRBD1. The CDR3 runs 18 residues. V lost 0 bases and J lost 8; bases outside the gene matches: 11. The V gene's germline CDR1 is MGHRA and CDR2 YSYEKL. The CDR3 protein is CASSQEGVTGGGDSPLHF. DNA for the CDR3: TGCGCCAGCAGCCAAGAAGGAGTCACAGGGGGCGGCGATTCACCCCTCCACTTT.